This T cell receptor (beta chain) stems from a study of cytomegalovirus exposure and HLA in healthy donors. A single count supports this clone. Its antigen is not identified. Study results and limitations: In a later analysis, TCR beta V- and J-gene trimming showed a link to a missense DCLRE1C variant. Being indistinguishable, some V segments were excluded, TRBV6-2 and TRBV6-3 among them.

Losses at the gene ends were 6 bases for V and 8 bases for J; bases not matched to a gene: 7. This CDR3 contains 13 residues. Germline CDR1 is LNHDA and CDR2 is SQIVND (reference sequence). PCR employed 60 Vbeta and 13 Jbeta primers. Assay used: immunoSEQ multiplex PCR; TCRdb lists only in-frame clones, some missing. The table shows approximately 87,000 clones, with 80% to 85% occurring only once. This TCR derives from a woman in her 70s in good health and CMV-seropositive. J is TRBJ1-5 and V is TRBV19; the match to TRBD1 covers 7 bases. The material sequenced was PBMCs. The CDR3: CASRYRGSEPQHF. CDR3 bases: TGTGCCAGTAGATACAGGGGCAGTGAGCCCCAGCATTTT.